The subject of this entry is one T cell receptor (beta chain). The antigen is not known. Trimming took off 6 bases at V and 7 bases at J, with 13 bases between the two ends. Germline V CDR1 and CDR2: SQVTM, ANQGSEA. The CDR3 length is 13 residues. The data were obtained in a study of T-cell memory formation after mild COVID-19. MiXCR, run by TCRdb on the 5' RACE reads, gives a single entry per CDR3 protein. The repertoire holds under 550,000 distinct CDR3 sequences, with 18% as singletons. Study findings and constraints: Later expanders leaned CD4+, whereas clones that contracted between day 15 and 85 were balanced CD4/CD8. There were some responding clones in pre-infection memory, which suggested that cross-reactive memory had joined.

This TCR came from a man aged 18 to 29 who had mild COVID-19 (a few samples of this study predate the infection). Cell type and time point are not known. The sample comprised PBMCs or a T cell subset sorted from them (not recorded which). This chain uses TRBV29-1 with TRBJ1-6; D call uncertain. CDR3: CSVSREENSPLHF. The CDR3 bases are TGCAGCGTCAGCCGGGAGGAAAATTCACCCCTCCACTTT.